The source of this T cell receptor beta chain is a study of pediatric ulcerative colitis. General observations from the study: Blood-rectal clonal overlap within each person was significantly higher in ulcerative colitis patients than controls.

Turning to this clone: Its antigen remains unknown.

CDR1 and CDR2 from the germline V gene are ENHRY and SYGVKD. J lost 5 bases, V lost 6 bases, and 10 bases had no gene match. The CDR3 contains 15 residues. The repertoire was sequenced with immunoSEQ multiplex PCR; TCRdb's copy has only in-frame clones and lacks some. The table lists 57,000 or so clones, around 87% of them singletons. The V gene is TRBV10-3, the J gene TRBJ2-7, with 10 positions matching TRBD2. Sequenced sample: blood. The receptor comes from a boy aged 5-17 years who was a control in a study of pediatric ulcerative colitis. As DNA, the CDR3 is TGTGCCATCAGGAAGGGTAGCGGGAGGTATGACGAGCAGTACTTC. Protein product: CAIRKGSGRYDEQYF.